The 28 T cell receptor beta chains below all came from one sample that was sequenced in a study of blood T cell repertoires in COVID-19. Only in-frame clones appear in the TCRdb table, and some are missing; sequencing was by immunoSEQ multiplex PCR. The table lists about 240,000 clones, around 87% of them singletons. Sample: peripheral blood. The receptor set was obtained from a woman aged 70 to 79 with active or convalescent COVID-19.

J is TRBJ2-4 and V is TRBV29-1, with no clear D. This CDR3 has 12 residues. CDR1 and CDR2 from the germline V gene are SQVTM and ANQGSEA. Trimming removed 3 bases at V and 5 bases at J, with 8 bases between. DNA of the CDR3: TGCAGCGTTGAGGGCTGGGAAAACATTCAGTACTTC. Its protein is CSVEGWENIQYF.

The V and J genes are TRBV3-1 (or the pseudogene TRBV3-2) and TRBJ1-1, with a weak D call TRBD1 (5 bases). CDR1 is LGHDT and CDR2 is YNNKEL in the germline V gene (reference sequence). Trimming removed 2 bases from V and 11 bases from J, with 15 bases in between. CDR3 size: 13 residues. CDR3 residues: CASSQRGLVRAFF. The CDR3 nucleotides are TGTGCCAGCAGCCAAAGGGGCTTGGTGAGGGCTTTCTTT.

The DNA for the CDR3 is TGTGCCACCCGGACAGGGGGATCCGGGGAGCTGTTTTTT. Translated, it gives CATRTGGSGELFF. This chain joins TRBV24-1 and TRBJ2-2, with TRBD1 identical over 10 bases. The trim removed 9 bases at V and 6 bases at J, leaving 3 bases unmatched. Germline CDR1 reads KGHDR; CDR2 reads SFDVKD. The CDR3 covers 13 residues.

The CDR3 loop reads CASSSQYGYTF. The CDR3 nucleotides are TGTGCCAGCAGTTCACAATATGGCTACACCTTC. J is TRBJ1-2 and V is TRBV12-3 or TRBV12-4; D is unclear. The CDR3 sequence is 11 residues long. Trimming pared 4 bases from V and 5 bases from J, leaving 5 bases between.

This chain joins TRBV19 and TRBJ2-1; D perhaps matches TRBD2 (5 bases). CDR3 size: 15 residues. Germline lookup yields CDR1 LNHDA and CDR2 SQIVND (reference sequence). The ends were cut back, 1 base at V and 0 bases at J, with 7 bases in the middle. The CDR3 reads CASSIGESSYNEQFF. CDR3 nucleotides: TGTGCCAGTAGTATAGGGGAGAGCTCCTACAATGAGCAGTTCTTC. The full variable domain, in which reference TRBV19 and TRBJ2-1 provide the parts outside the CDR3, is DGGITQSPKYLFRKEGQNVTLSCEQNLNHDAMYWYRQDPGQGLRLIYYSQIVNDFQKGDIAEGYSVSREKKESFPLTVTSAQKNPTAFYLCASSIGESSYNEQFFGPGTRLTVL.

The V and J genes are TRBV10-1 and TRBJ2-5, with 9 positions matching TRBD2. Unmatched junction bases numbered 2, after V lost 4 bases and J lost 8 bases. This CDR3 has 12 amino acids. Per the germline V gene, CDR1 is WNHNN and CDR2 is SYGVQD (reference sequence). In DNA, the CDR3 is TGCGCCAGCAGTGTTAGCGGGGGAACCCAGTACTTC. It specifies CASSVSGGTQYF.

The V and J genes are TRBV29-1 and TRBJ2-7, with 11 bases fitting TRBD2. Unmatched junction bases numbered 16, after V lost 5 bases and J lost 4 bases. The germline CDR1 and CDR2 sequences are SQVTM and ANQGSEA. The CDR3 length is 17 residues. CDR3 sequence reads: CSVKGAGLAEPYYEQYF. Here the CDR3 DNA reads TGCAGCGTTAAGGGTGCGGGACTAGCGGAACCTTATTACGAGCAGTACTTC.

This rearrangement joins TRBV6-2 or TRBV6-3 to TRBJ1-2; D is undetermined. The germline V gene has CDR1 MNHEY and CDR2 SVGEGT. CDR3 size: 14 residues. V lost 4 bases to trimming and J lost 14 bases, with 23 bases between them. The CDR3 DNA reads TGTGCCAGCAGTTTCCGGGTAGCAGGAGGCTTCGGGACCTTC. Its translation is CASSFRVAGGFGTF.

The chain combines TRBV5-1 with TRBJ1-6; 10 nucleotides align to TRBD1. The CDR3 has 15 amino acids. Germline V gives CDR1 SGHRS, CDR2 YFSETQ. V was pared by 4 bases and J by 9 bases, with 7 bases of the junction left unmatched. CDR3 nucleotide sequence: TGCGCCAGCAGCCCCACCGACAGGGGGCGTTCACCCCTCCACTTT. This codes for CASSPTDRGRSPLHF.

CDR3 sequence: CATSRDPGVGYEQYF. CDR3 nucleotide sequence: TGTGCCACCAGCAGAGATCCGGGGGTTGGCTACGAGCAGTACTTC. The chain has TRBV15 and TRBJ2-7; perhaps TRBD2 as D (6 bases). There are 15 residues in the CDR3. The germline V gene encodes CDR1 LNHNV and CDR2 YYDKDF (reference sequence). The V gene lost 0 bases and the J gene lost 3 bases, with 12 bases spanning the gap. The full variable domain, completed using reference TRBV15 and TRBJ2-7, is DAMVIQNPRYQVTQFGKPVTLSCSQTLNHNVMYWYQQKSSQAPKLLFHYYDKDFNNEADTPDNFQSRRPNTSFCFLDIRSPGLGDTAMYLCATSRDPGVGYEQYFGPGTRLTVT.

This chain links TRBV27 with TRBJ1-1, with D possibly matching TRBD1 (6 bases). Trimming stripped 9 bases from V and 1 base from J, with 15 bases between. Germline V gives CDR1 MNHEY, CDR2 SMNVEV (reference sequence). This CDR3 contains 14 residues. The CDR3, as DNA: TGTGCCAGTGCTTTTACAGGGAAGAACACTGAAGCTTTCTTT. This codes for CASAFTGKNTEAFF.

The CDR3 DNA reads as TGTGCCAGCAGCTCCAGAGGTAGCGGGGATCCAAACGAGCAGTACTTC. Protein: CASSSRGSGDPNEQYF. V is TRBV11-2 and J is TRBJ2-7, with 8 bases aligning to TRBD2. The CDR3 totals 16 residues. Germline values: CDR1 SGHAT, CDR2 FQNNGV. J lost 5 bases, V lost 4 bases, and 13 bases had no gene match.

J is TRBJ2-3 and V is TRBV5-1; 7 bases are shared with TRBD1. CDR1 SGHRS and CDR2 YFSETQ come from the germline V gene. Unmatched junction bases numbered 20, after V lost 6 bases and J lost 4 bases. The CDR3 extends over 18 amino acids. The CDR3 region is CASTPLPRDRDGADTQYF. The CDR3 DNA sequence: TGCGCCAGCACCCCCCTCCCTCGAGACAGGGATGGTGCAGATACGCAGTATTTT.

The chain has TRBV7-7 and TRBJ2-1; TRBD1 aligns across 9 bases. This CDR3 has 21 amino acids. Germline CDR1 SSHAT, CDR2 FNYEAQ (reference sequence). Trimming at V came to 5 bases and at J to 6 bases, leaving 26 bases not matched to a gene. The CDR3 here is CASSPLTPGQGKTQGGNEQFF. The CDR3 region has the DNA TGTGCCAGCAGCCCGCTAACCCCGGGACAGGGAAAGACGCAAGGTGGCAATGAGCAGTTCTTC. The whole variable domain, remainder taken from reference TRBV7-7 and TRBJ2-1, is GAGVSQSPRYKVTKRGQDVTLRCDPISSHATLYWYQQALGQGPEFLTYFNYEAQPDKSGLPSDRFSAERPEGSISTLTIQRTEQRDSAMYRCASSPLTPGQGKTQGGNEQFFGPGTRLTVL.

This clone has a handful of counts. The V and J genes are TRBV11-2 and TRBJ1-6, with D possibly TRBD1 on 5 matching bases. The CDR3 has 13 amino acids. Trimming stripped 7 bases from V and 3 bases from J, with 7 bases between. Germline loops: CDR1 SGHAT, CDR2 FQNNGV. In DNA, the CDR3 is TGTGCCAGCAACGGGGGCTATAATTCACCCCTCCACTTT. Its protein product is CASNGGYNSPLHF. The whole variable domain, filled in from reference TRBV11-2 and TRBJ1-6, reads EAGVAQSPRYKIIEKRQSVAFWCNPISGHATLYWYQQILGQGPKLLIQFQNNGVVDDSQLPKDRFSAERLKGVDSTLKIQPAKLEDSAVYLCASNGGYNSPLHFGNGTRLTVT.

V gene TRBV7-8 combines with J gene TRBJ1-2, with 8 positions matching TRBD1. The CDR3 is made up of 18 amino acids. Germline values: CDR1 SGHVS, CDR2 FQNEAQ. V gave up 5 bases and J gave up 4 bases; unmatched junction bases: 18. CDR3 region: CASSPGGPGQVTPYGYTF. The CDR3, as DNA: TGTGCCAGCAGCCCGGGGGGACCGGGACAGGTGACCCCCTATGGCTACACCTTC.

This chain joins TRBV5-4 and TRBJ2-7, with D possibly being TRBD1 (6 bases). The CDR3 extends over 13 amino acids. Trimming cost V 1 base and J 5 bases, with 10 bases left between them. From germline, CDR1 is SGHNT and CDR2 YYREEE (reference sequence). Written as DNA, the CDR3 is TGTGCCAGCAGCTTGCGGGGACACAACGAGCAGTACTTC. Protein product: CASSLRGHNEQYF.

The chain recombines TRBV29-1 with TRBJ1-1; D is perhaps TRBD1 (5 bases). The CDR3 has 12 amino acids. V was trimmed by 4 bases and J by 6 bases, leaving 12 bases between them. Germline assignment: CDR1 SQVTM and CDR2 ANQGSEA. In nucleotides, the CDR3 is TGCAGCGTTGCGGCGGGGACCCCTGAAGCTTTCTTT. Translating gives CSVAAGTPEAFF.

Only one count was recorded for this clone. The CDR3 DNA reads as TGTGCCAGCAAAGGAGCCGGGACAGGGGCGGGTGGCTACACCTTC. This gives the protein CASKGAGTGAGGYTF. This rearrangement joins TRBV2 to TRBJ1-2, with TRBD1 matching 10 bases. Unmatched junction bases numbered 12, after V lost 7 bases and J lost 7 bases. The germline gives CDR1 SNHLY, CDR2 FYNNEI. The CDR3 loop spans 15 amino acids.

The J gene is TRBJ1-2, the V gene TRBV5-1; D unresolved. CDR3 length: 12 residues. Germline loops: CDR1 SGHRS, CDR2 YFSETQ. V gave up 2 bases and J gave up 3 bases, with 5 bases separating them. The CDR3 DNA reads TGCGCCAGCAGCTTATATGACTATGGCTACACCTTC. Translated: CASSLYDYGYTF.

Only one count was recorded for this clone. The chain employs TRBV25-1 and TRBJ1-6; D not certain. The V gene lost 6 bases and the J gene lost 7 bases, with 19 bases spanning the gap. CDR3 length: 16 amino acids. Germline lookup yields CDR1 MGHDK and CDR2 SYGVNS. The CDR3 spells CASRVSAAGINSPLHF. As DNA, the CDR3 is TGTGCCAGCAGAGTTTCGGCAGCGGGGATCAATTCACCCCTCCACTTT.

This rearrangement joins TRBV23-1 to TRBJ1-1, with D uncertain. TRBV23-1 qualifies as an ORF whose function is uncertain. The CDR3 has 15 residues. V was clipped by 8 bases and J by 1 base, with 17 bases between them. The CDR3: CASSPSGEENTEAFF. In DNA, the CDR3 is TGCGCCAGCTCCCCTTCCGGGGAAGAGAACACTGAAGCTTTCTTT.

The V and J genes are TRBV24-1 and TRBJ2-5, with TRBD2 matching over 9 bases. This CDR3 spans 16 amino acids. The V gene's germline CDR1 is KGHDR and CDR2 SFDVKD. Trimming took 6 bases from V and 5 from J; bases not matched to a gene: 12. The CDR3 loop is CATSPGGGGALETQYF. Written as DNA, the CDR3 is TGTGCCACCAGTCCCGGGGGCGGGGGGGCTCTGGAGACCCAGTACTTC.

This clone was seen more than once but under ten times. The gene calls are TRBV4-3 and TRBJ2-2; 7 bases match TRBD1. The length of the CDR3 is 15 residues. V was pared by 3 bases and J by 6 bases, with 7 bases of the junction left unmatched. Germline V gene lookup returns CDR1 LGHNA and CDR2 YSLEER. The CDR3 sequence: CASSHADRRSGELFF. The CDR3 nucleotides read TGCGCCAGCAGCCACGCGGACAGGAGGTCCGGGGAGCTGTTTTTT.

V and J are TRBV5-8 and TRBJ1-2; 8 nucleotides line up with TRBD1. The J segment lost 8 bases and the V segment lost 7 bases, leaving 4 bases of the junction unmatched. The CDR3 consists of 11 residues. Germline-derived CDR1 and CDR2 are SGHTS and YDEGEE. CDR3 sequence: CASGDRWGYTF. The DNA for the CDR3 is TGTGCCAGCGGGGACAGGTGGGGCTACACCTTC. The variable domain in full, completed from reference TRBV5-8 and TRBJ1-2, reads EAGVTQSPTHLIKTRGQQATLRCSPISGHTSVYWYQQALGLGLQFLLWYDEGEERNRGNFPPRFSGRQFPNYSSELNVNALELEDSALYLCASGDRWGYTFGSGTRLTVV.

The chain has TRBV7-9 and TRBJ2-3, with TRBD2 matching 13 bases. The CDR3 is 16 amino acids. Trimming removed 5 bases from V and 2 bases from J; junction bases left unmatched: 4. Germline CDR1 is SEHNR and CDR2 is FQNEAQ (reference sequence). The DNA of the CDR3 is TGTGCCAGCAGCCCGACTAGCGGGGGGCTCACAGATACGCAGTATTTT. Translated: CASSPTSGGLTDTQYF. Looking up the rest from reference TRBV7-9 and TRBJ2-3 gives the full variable domain: DTGVSQNPRHKITKRGQNVTFRCDPISEHNRLYWYRQTLGQGPEFLTYFQNEAQLEKSRLLSDRFSAERPKGSFSTLEIQRTEQGDSAMYLCASSPTSGGLTDTQYFGPGTRLTVL.

The chain has TRBV12-3 or TRBV12-4 and TRBJ1-2; D might be TRBD1 (6 bases). The CDR3 totals 13 residues. V lost 6 bases and J lost 8, with 16 bases in between. CDR3 coding DNA: TGTGCCAGCAGCCCGTCAGGGGTACTGGGCTACACCTTC. Protein product: CASSPSGVLGYTF.

This chain links TRBV29-1 with TRBJ1-2; D possibly corresponds to TRBD1 (5 bases). The CDR3 sequence is 12 residues long. CDR1 and CDR2 from the germline V gene are SQVTM and ANQGSEA. V was shortened by 0 bases and J by 8 bases, with 10 bases between the two germline ends. CDR3 nucleotides: TGCAGCGTTGAAGATCCGCGGGGCGGCTACACCTTC. Its translation is CSVEDPRGGYTF.